This TCR beta chain was recovered during a study of T-cell reconstitution after alpha-beta-depleted transplantation in children. Preparing the TCRbeta library involved the use of unique molecular identifiers. TCRdb analysed the PCR reads with MiXCR anew, one entry per CDR3 protein. The data contain just over 950,000 distinct CDR3 sequences, roughly 29% of them singletons. CDR1 and CDR2 from the germline V gene are SGHRS and YFSETQ. This CDR3 contains 15 residues. Trimming took off 7 bases at V and 5 bases at J, with 22 bases between the two ends. This sample comprised PBMCs, mostly from graft donor cells, obtained 360 days after TCRalphabeta/CD19-depleted stem cell transplant. V and J are TRBV5-1 and TRBJ2-7; perhaps TRBD2 as D (5 bases). This TCR came from a boy younger than two who had a stem cell transplant for SCID, so the T cells may come from the graft donor. For the CDR3, the DNA is TGCGCCAGCGGATCCCAAGACGGAGGCTTCGACGAGCAGTACTTC. This sequence encodes CASGSQDGGFDEQYF. Looking up the rest from reference TRBV5-1 and TRBJ2-7 gives the full variable domain: KAGVTQTPRYLIKTRGQQVTLSCSPISGHRSVSWYQQTPGQGLQFLFEYFSETQRNKGNFPGRFSGRQFSNSRSEMNVSTLELGDSALYLCASGSQDGGFDEQYFGPGTRLTVT.